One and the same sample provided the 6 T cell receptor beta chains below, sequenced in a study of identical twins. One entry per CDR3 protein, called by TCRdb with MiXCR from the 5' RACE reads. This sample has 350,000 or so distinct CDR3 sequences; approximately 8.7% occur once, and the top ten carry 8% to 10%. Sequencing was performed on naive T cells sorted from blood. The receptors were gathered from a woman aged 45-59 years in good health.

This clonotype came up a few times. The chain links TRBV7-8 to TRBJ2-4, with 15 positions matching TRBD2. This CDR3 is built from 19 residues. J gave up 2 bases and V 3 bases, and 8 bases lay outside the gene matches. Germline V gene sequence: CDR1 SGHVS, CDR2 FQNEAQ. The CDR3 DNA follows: TGTGCCAGCAGCTTTTGGGGACTAGCGGGAGGTGGGTCCAAAAACATTCAGTACTTC. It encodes CASSFWGLAGGGSKNIQYF.

DNA of the CDR3: TGCGCCAGCAGTGAGGTGGAGGGACAACCCTACGAGCAGTACTTC. This translates into CASSEVEGQPYEQYF. The chain combines TRBV10-2 with TRBJ2-7; possibly TRBD1 or TRBD2 for D (6 bases each). The germline gives CDR1 WSHSY, CDR2 SAAADI. V lost 2 bases, J lost 2 bases, and 13 bases lay in between. The CDR3 runs to 15 residues.

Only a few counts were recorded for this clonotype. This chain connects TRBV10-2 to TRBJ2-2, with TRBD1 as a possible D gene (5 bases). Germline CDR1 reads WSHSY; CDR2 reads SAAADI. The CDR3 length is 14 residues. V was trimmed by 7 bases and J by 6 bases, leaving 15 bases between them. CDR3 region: CASTQTGASGELFF. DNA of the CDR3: TGCGCCAGCACCCAAACTGGGGCCTCCGGGGAGCTGTTTTTT.

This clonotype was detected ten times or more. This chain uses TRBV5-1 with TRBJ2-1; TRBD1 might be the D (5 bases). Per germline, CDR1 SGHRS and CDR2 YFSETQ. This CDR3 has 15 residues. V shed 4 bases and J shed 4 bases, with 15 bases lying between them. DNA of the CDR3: TGCGCCAGCAGCGAAGCGTTGGGGCCTTACAATGAGCAGTTCTTC. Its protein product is CASSEALGPYNEQFF.

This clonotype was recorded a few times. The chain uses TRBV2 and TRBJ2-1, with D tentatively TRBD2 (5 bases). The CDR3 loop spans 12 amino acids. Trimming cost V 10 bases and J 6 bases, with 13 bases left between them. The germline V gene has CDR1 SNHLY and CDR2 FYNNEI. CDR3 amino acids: CATRTPLNEQFF. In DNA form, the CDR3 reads TGTGCCACCAGGACTCCCCTCAATGAGCAGTTCTTC.

Here the CDR3 reads CAWVGGLGNYNEQFF. For the CDR3, the DNA is TGTGCCTGGGTGGGGGGCCTCGGGAATTACAATGAGCAGTTCTTC. The rearrangement links TRBV30 to TRBJ2-1, with D perhaps matching TRBD1 or TRBD2 (6 bases each). This CDR3 is 15 amino acids long. Germline assignment: CDR1 GTSNPN and CDR2 SVGIG (reference sequence). Trimming pared 5 bases from V and 4 bases from J, leaving 18 bases between.